These 16 T cell receptor beta chains share one sample of origin, sequenced in a study of T-cell memory formation after mild COVID-19. One entry per CDR3 protein results from TCRdb running MiXCR on the 5' RACE reads. Here the sample spans around 450,000 distinct CDR3 sequences, 20% to 25% being singletons. Sample: PBMCs or a T cell subset sorted from them (not recorded which). Receptors were obtained from an adult woman who had mild COVID-19 (a few samples of this study predate the infection). Cell type and time point are not known.

The chain links TRBV10-3 to TRBJ1-1; D is possibly TRBD1 (6 bases). V was trimmed by 8 bases and J by 1 base, leaving 17 bases between them. Germline lookup yields CDR1 ENHRY and CDR2 SYGVKD. This CDR3 spans 15 amino acids. The DNA for the CDR3 is TGTGCCATCGGGGCGGGGGCTCGGGGGAACACTGAAGCTTTCTTT. It is translated as CAIGAGARGNTEAFF.

The genes are TRBV15 and TRBJ1-5, with D maybe TRBD1 (5 bases). The CDR3 contains 16 residues. Germline CDR1 is LNHNV and CDR2 is YYDKDF (reference sequence). V lost 5 bases, J lost 4 bases, and 18 bases lay in between. The CDR3 spells CATSPTGGRVNQPQHF. The CDR3 coding sequence is TGTGCCACCAGCCCGACCGGGGGGAGAGTGAATCAGCCCCAGCATTTT. Supplemented by reference TRBV15 and TRBJ1-5, the full variable domain reads DAMVIQNPRYQVTQFGKPVTLSCSQTLNHNVMYWYQQKSSQAPKLLFHYYDKDFNNEADTPDNFQSRRPNTSFCFLDIRSPGLGDTAMYLCATSPTGGRVNQPQHFGDGTRLSIL.

The rearrangement joins TRBV7-2 to TRBJ1-1, with D possibly TRBD1 on 5 matching bases. Germline V gene data show CDR1 as SGHTA and CDR2 as FQGNSA. This CDR3 comprises 12 residues. Trimming cost V 6 bases and J 6 bases, with 11 bases left between them. The CDR3 bases are TGTGCCAGCAGTCGTAGGGGCCCTGAAGCTTTCTTT. This encodes CASSRRGPEAFF.

This clonotype was observed a few times. The CDR3 DNA reads as TGTGCCAGCAGCTTGGTCCCGACAGTGGACACTGAAGCTTTCTTT. It translates to CASSLVPTVDTEAFF. The V gene is TRBV5-6, the J gene TRBJ1-1; possible D gene TRBD1, 5 bases. V was cut by 0 bases and J by 3 bases, with 12 bases left in between. Germline V gene lookup returns CDR1 SGHDT and CDR2 YYEEEE. This CDR3 is 15 amino acids long.

This clonotype was found a few times. The genes are TRBV20-1 and TRBJ2-3; D possibly corresponds to TRBD2 (7 bases). The CDR3 is 14 amino acids. CDR1 and CDR2 from the germline V gene are DFQATT and SNEGSKA (reference sequence). V was trimmed by 6 bases and J by 2 bases, leaving 15 bases between them. CDR3 sequence reads: CSAVEGGPTDTQYF. CDR3 nucleotides: TGCAGTGCCGTTGAGGGGGGGCCCACAGATACGCAGTATTTT.

The V and J genes are TRBV29-1 and TRBJ1-2, with TRBD1 matching 10 bases. Germline-derived CDR1 and CDR2 are SQVTM and ANQGSEA. The V gene end was trimmed by 3 bases and the J gene end by 5 bases; junction bases not matched to a gene: 3. This CDR3 has 13 residues. The CDR3 nucleotides read TGCAGCGTTGAGACAGGGGGCGCTTATGGCTACACCTTC. Translated: CSVETGGAYGYTF.

The rearrangement links TRBV5-1 to TRBJ2-2; no reliable D call. Germline CDR1 and CDR2: SGHRS and YFSETQ. The CDR3 is 14 residues long. The V end lost 5 bases, the J end lost 6 bases, and 14 bases lay between the germline ends. In nucleotides, the CDR3 is TGCGCCAGCAGGGCCTACTCCGTGGCCGGGGAGCTGTTTTTT. It translates to CASRAYSVAGELFF.

This clonotype was counted many times. The J gene is TRBJ2-1, the V gene TRBV24-1, with 10 positions matching TRBD2. After removal of 5 bases from V and 0 bases from J, the junction contained 9 bases not matched to a gene. The CDR3 consists of 18 residues. Germline loops: CDR1 KGHDR, CDR2 SFDVKD. In DNA form, the CDR3 reads TGTGCCACCAGTGTTGAAAAGCGGGAGGGGAGCTCCTACAATGAGCAGTTCTTC. It codes for CATSVEKREGSSYNEQFF.

The gene calls are TRBV12-3 or TRBV12-4 and TRBJ1-5; D is ambiguous. The CDR3 covers 17 residues. V was pared by 1 base and J by 1 base, with 14 bases between. The CDR3 DNA reads as TGTGCCAGCAGTTTAGGGGTCAAATGGAACAGCAATCAGCCCCAGCATTTT. Protein product: CASSLGVKWNSNQPQHF.

This chain joins TRBV29-1 and TRBJ2-1; 8 bases line up with TRBD2. After removal of 8 bases from V and 3 bases from J, the junction contained 6 bases not matched to a gene. The germline V gene encodes CDR1 SQVTM and CDR2 ANQGSEA. The CDR3 contains 13 residues. The CDR3 DNA reads TGCAGCCTACTAGCGGATCACTACAATGAGCAGTTCTTC. Encoded protein: CSLLADHYNEQFF.

The table lists this clonotype with a few counts. CDR3 sequence reads: CASSGDGTYGYTF. In DNA form, the CDR3 reads TGCGCCAGCAGCGGGGACGGAACCTATGGCTACACCTTC. This sequence joins TRBV5-1 and TRBJ1-2; D may be TRBD1 (5 bases). Germline assignment: CDR1 SGHRS and CDR2 YFSETQ. The CDR3 runs 13 residues. Trimming left V 4 bases short and J 4 bases short, with 11 bases between. Supplemented by reference TRBV5-1 and TRBJ1-2, the full variable domain reads KAGVTQTPRYLIKTRGQQVTLSCSPISGHRSVSWYQQTPGQGLQFLFEYFSETQRNKGNFPGRFSGRQFSNSRSEMNVSTLELGDSALYLCASSGDGTYGYTFGSGTRLTVV.

This chain connects TRBV6-1 to TRBJ1-4; TRBD1 might be the D (5 bases). V lost 4 bases and J 7 bases, leaving 13 bases between the germline ends. The CDR3 is 14 amino acids. Germline V gene data show CDR1 as MNHNS and CDR2 as SASEGT. The DNA for the CDR3 is TGTGCCAGCAGTGTCTGGGGGGAGGGTGAAAAACTGTTTTTT. Its translation is CASSVWGEGEKLFF.

This clonotype has a handful of counts. This chain connects TRBV12-3 or TRBV12-4 to TRBJ2-1, with 14 nucleotides matching TRBD2. This CDR3 has 18 amino acids. After removal of 7 bases from V and 0 bases from J, the junction contained 8 bases not matched to a gene. CDR3 nucleotide sequence: TGTGCCAGCATCCTGACTAGCGGGGGGGCCCGCTCCTACAATGAGCAGTTCTTC. Protein: CASILTSGGARSYNEQFF.

V and J are TRBV30 and TRBJ2-1, with 9 bases fitting TRBD2. Germline CDR1 is GTSNPN and CDR2 is SVGIG (reference sequence). V lost 3 bases to trimming and J lost 6 bases; unmatched junction nucleotides: 3. The CDR3 spans 13 residues. The CDR3 spells CAWRAGGPNEQFF. The DNA of the CDR3 is TGTGCCTGGAGGGCGGGAGGGCCCAATGAGCAGTTCTTC.

There are a few counts of this clonotype. The rearrangement joins TRBV27 to TRBJ1-1, with a weak D call TRBD1 (6 bases). Per germline, CDR1 MNHEY and CDR2 SMNVEV (reference sequence). V gave up 3 bases and J gave up 6 bases, with 14 bases separating them. This CDR3 spans 14 amino acids. The CDR3 region has the DNA TGTGCCAGCAGTTTGGGGGGCACCTACGCTGAAGCTTTCTTT. It yields the protein CASSLGGTYAEAFF.

This clonotype showed up just a few times. This CDR3 reads CSASRYRGTEQFF. In nucleotides, the CDR3 is TGCAGTGCTAGCCGGTATCGGGGTACTGAGCAGTTCTTC. V and J are TRBV20-1 and TRBJ2-1; perhaps TRBD2 as D (5 bases). The germline CDR1 and CDR2 sequences are DFQATT and SNEGSKA (reference sequence). The CDR3 totals 13 residues. V gave up 3 bases and J gave up 9 bases, with 15 bases separating them.